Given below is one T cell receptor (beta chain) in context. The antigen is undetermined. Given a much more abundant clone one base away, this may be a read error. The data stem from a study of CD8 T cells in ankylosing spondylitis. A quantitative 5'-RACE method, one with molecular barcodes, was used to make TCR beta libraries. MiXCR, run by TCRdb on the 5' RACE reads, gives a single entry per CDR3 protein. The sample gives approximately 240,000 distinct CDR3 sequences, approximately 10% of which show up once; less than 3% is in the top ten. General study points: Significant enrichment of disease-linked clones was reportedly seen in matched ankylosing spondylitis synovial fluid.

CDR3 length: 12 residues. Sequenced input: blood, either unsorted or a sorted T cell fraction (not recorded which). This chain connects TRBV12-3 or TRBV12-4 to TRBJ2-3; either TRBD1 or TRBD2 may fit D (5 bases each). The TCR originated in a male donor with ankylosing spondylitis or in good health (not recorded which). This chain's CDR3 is CTSSLGADTQYF. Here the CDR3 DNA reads TGTACCAGCAGCCTGGGGGCAGATACGCAGTATTTT.